Given below is one TCR beta chain in context. Its antigen remains unidentified. TCRdb recomputed calls from the 5' RACE reads with MiXCR, one row per CDR3 protein. The sample includes under 450,000 distinct CDR3 sequences, around a fifth of them seen just once. These data come from a study of T-cell memory formation after mild COVID-19. Study-wide results and caveats: Clones that contracted from day 15 to 85 had balanced CD4/CD8; later expanders were CD4+ biased.

Material for sequencing was PBMCs or a T cell subset sorted from them (not recorded which). The TCR originated in a young man who had mild COVID-19 (a few samples of this study predate the infection). Cell type and time point are not known.

CDR3 protein: CASSHEGGYTF. The CDR3 DNA is TGTGCCAGCAGCCACGAGGGCGGCTACACCTTC. The chain uses TRBV6-5 and TRBJ1-2; D is uncertain. The germline CDR1 and CDR2 sequences are MNHEY and SVGAGI. V was clipped by 6 bases and J by 8 bases, with 10 bases between them. This CDR3 has 11 residues.